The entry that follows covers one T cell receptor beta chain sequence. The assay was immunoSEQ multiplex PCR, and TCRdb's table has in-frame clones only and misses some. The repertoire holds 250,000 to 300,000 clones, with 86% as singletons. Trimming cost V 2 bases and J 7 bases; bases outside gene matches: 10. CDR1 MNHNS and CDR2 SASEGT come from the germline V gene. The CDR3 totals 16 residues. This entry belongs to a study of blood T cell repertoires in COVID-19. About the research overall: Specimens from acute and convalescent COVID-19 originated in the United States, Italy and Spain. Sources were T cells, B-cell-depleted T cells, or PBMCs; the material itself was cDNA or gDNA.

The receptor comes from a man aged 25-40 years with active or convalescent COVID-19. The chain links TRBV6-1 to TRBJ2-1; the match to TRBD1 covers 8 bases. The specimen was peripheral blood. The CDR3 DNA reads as TGTGCCAGCAGTGAATATGGTCGACAGGGGCGGAATGAGCAGTTCTTC. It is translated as CASSEYGRQGRNEQFF.